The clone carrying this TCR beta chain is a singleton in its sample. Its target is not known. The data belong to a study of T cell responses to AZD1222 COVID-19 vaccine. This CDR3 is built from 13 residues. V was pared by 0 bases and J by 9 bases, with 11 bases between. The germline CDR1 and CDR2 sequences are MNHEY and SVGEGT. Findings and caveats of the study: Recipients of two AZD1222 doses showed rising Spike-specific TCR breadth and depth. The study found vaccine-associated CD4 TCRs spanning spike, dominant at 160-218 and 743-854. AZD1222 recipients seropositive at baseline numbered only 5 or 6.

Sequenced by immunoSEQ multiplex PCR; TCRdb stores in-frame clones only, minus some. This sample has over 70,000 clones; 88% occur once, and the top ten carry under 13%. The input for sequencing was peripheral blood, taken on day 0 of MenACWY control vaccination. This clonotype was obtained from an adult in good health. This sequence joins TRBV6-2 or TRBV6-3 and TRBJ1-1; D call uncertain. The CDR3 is CASSYSPGSKAFF. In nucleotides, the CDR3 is TGTGCCAGCAGTTACTCGCCGGGGTCCAAAGCTTTCTTT.